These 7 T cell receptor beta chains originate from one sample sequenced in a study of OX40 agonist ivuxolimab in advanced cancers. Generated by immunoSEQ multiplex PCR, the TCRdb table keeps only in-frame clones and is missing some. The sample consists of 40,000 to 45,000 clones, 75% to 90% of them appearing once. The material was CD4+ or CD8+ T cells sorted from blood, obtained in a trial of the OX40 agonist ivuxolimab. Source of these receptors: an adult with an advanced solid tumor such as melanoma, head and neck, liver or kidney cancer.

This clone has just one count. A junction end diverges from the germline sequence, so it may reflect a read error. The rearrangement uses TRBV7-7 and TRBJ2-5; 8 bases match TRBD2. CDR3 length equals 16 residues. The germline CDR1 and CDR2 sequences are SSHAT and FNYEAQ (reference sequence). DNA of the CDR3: TGTGCTAGCAGCTTATACGGCGGGAGGTCGGACGAGACCCAGTACTTC. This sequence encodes CASSLYGGRSDETQYF.

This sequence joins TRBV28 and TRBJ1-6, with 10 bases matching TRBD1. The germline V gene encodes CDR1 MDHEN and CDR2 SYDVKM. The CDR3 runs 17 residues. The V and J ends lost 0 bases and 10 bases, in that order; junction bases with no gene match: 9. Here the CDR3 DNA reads TGTGCCAGCAGTTTATGGAAAACCGGGACAGGGGTCTCACCCCTCCACTTT. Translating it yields CASSLWKTGTGVSPLHF. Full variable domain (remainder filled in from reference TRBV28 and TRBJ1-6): DVKVTQSSRYLVKRTGEKVFLECVQDMDHENMFWYRQDPGLGLRLIYFSYDVKMKEKGDIPEGYSVSREKKERFSLILESASTNQTSMYLCASSLWKTGTGVSPLHFGNGTRLTVT.

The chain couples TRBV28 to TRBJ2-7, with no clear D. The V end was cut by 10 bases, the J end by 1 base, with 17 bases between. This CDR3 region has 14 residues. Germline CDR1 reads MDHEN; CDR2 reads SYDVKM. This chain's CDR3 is CATAPVPKSYEQYF. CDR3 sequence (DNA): TGTGCCACCGCCCCCGTTCCTAAGTCCTACGAGCAGTACTTC.

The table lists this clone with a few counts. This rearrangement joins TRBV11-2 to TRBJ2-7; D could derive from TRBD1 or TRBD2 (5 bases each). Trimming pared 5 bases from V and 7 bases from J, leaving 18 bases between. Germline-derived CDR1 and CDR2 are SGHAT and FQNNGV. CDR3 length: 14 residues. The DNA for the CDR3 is TGTGCCAGCAGCCACCTAGCCAGGGCAGATGAGCAGTACTTC. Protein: CASSHLARADEQYF.

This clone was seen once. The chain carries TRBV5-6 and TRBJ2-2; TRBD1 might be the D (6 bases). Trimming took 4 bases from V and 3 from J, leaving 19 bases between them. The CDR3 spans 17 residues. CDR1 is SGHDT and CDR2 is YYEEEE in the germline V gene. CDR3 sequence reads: CASSLGHYWADTGELFF. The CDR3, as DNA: TGTGCCAGCAGCCTGGGACATTACTGGGCAGACACCGGGGAGCTGTTTTTT.

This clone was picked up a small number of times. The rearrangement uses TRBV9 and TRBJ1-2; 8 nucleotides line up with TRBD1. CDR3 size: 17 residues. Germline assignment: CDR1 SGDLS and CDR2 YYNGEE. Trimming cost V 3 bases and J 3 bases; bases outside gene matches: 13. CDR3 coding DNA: TGTGCCAGCAGCGCAGCAGGGGGCATGGGGAAGGACTATGGCTACACCTTC. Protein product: CASSAAGGMGKDYGYTF. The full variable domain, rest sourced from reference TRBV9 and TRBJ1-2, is DSGVTQTPKHLITATGQRVTLRCSPRSGDLSVYWYQQSLDQGLQFLIQYYNGEERAKGNILERFSAQQFPDLHSELNLSSLELGDSALYFCASSAAGGMGKDYGYTFGSGTRLTVV.

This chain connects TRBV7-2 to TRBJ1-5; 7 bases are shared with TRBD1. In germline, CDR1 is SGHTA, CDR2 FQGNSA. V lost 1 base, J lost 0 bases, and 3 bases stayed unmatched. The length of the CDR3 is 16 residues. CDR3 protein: CASSLETGVSNQPQHF. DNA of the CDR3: TGTGCCAGCAGCTTAGAAACAGGGGTTAGCAATCAGCCCCAGCATTTT.